This T cell receptor beta chain was obtained from a study of T cell responses to AZD1222 COVID-19 vaccine. Study-wide points: Just a handful of AZD1222 recipients tested seropositive at baseline. None of the repertoires were sampled until the peak T cell response had passed.

On this clone: Its antigen remains unidentified.

This CDR3 region has 13 residues. The germline CDR1 and CDR2 sequences are SGHRS and YFSETQ. With V trimmed by 1 base and J by 6 bases, 1 base remained unmatched. Generated by immunoSEQ multiplex PCR, the TCRdb table keeps only in-frame clones and is missing some. The sample contains about 140,000 clones, approximately 92% of which appear only once. The receptor's source is an adult who received the AZD1222 COVID-19 vaccine. The V gene is TRBV5-1, the J gene TRBJ2-1, with 7 bases aligning to TRBD1. This material consisted of peripheral blood, taken 28 days after the second AZD1222 dose. CDR3 sequence: CASSLNRGNEQFF. The DNA for the CDR3 is TGCGCCAGCAGCTTGAACAGGGGCAATGAGCAGTTCTTC.